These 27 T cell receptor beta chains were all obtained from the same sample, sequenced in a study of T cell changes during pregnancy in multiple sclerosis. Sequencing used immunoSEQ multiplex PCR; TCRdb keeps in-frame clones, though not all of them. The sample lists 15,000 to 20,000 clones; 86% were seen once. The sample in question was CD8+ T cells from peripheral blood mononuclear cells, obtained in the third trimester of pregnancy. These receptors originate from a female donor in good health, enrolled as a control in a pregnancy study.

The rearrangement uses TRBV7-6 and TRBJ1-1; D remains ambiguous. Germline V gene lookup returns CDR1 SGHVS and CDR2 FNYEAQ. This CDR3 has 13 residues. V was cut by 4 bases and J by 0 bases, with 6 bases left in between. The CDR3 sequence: CASSSSLNTEAFF. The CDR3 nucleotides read TGTGCCAGCAGCTCATCATTGAACACTGAAGCTTTCTTT.

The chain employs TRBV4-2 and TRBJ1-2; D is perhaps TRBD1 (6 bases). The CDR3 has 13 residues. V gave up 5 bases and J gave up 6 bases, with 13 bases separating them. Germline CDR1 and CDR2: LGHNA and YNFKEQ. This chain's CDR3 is CASSLAGVNGYTF. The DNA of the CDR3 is TGTGCCAGCAGCTTGGCAGGGGTTAATGGCTACACCTTC.

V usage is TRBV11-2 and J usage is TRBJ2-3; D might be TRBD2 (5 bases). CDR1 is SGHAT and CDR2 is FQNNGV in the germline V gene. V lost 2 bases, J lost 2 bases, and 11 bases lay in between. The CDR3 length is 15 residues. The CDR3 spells CASSLMSGTTDTQYF. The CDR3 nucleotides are TGTGCCAGCAGCTTAATGAGCGGAACCACAGATACGCAGTATTTT.

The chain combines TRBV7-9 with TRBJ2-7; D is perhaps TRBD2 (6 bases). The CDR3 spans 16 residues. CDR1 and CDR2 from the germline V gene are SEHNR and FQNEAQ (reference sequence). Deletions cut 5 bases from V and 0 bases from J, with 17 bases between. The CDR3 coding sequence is TGTGCCAGCAGCGCGTGGGGGGAGGACCACTCCTACGAGCAGTACTTC. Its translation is CASSAWGEDHSYEQYF.

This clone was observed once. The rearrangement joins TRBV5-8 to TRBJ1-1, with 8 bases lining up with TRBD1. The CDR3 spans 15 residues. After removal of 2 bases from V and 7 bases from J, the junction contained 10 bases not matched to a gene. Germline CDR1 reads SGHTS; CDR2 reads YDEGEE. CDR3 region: CASSLGQGILVEAFF. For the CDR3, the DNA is TGTGCCAGCAGCTTAGGACAGGGAATTCTTGTTGAAGCTTTCTTT.

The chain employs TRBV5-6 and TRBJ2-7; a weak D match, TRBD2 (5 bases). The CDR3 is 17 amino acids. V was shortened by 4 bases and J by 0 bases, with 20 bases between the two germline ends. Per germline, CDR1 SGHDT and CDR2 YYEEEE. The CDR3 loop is CASSGRRLKGVSYEQYF. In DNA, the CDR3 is TGTGCCAGCAGCGGTAGAAGGTTAAAGGGAGTCTCCTACGAGCAGTACTTC.

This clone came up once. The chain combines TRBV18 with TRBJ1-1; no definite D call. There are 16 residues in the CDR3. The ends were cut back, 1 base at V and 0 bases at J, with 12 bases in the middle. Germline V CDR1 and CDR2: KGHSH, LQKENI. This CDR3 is CASSPREGSMNTEAFF. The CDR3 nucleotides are TGTGCCAGCTCACCACGGGAGGGCTCCATGAACACTGAAGCTTTCTTT.

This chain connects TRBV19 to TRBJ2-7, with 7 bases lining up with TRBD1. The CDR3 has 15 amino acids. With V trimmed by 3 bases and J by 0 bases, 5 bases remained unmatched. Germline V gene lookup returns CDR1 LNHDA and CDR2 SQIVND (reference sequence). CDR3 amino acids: CASSMGRGYSYEQYF. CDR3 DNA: TGTGCCAGTAGTATGGGCAGGGGGTACTCCTACGAGCAGTACTTC. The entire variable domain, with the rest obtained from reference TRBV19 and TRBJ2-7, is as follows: DGGITQSPKYLFRKEGQNVTLSCEQNLNHDAMYWYRQDPGQGLRLIYYSQIVNDFQKGDIAEGYSVSREKKESFPLTVTSAQKNPTAFYLCASSMGRGYSYEQYFGPGTRLTVT.

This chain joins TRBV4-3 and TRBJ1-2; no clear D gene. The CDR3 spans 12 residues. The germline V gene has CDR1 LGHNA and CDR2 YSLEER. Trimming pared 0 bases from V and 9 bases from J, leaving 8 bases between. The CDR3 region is CASSQDRGRYTF. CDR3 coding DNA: TGCGCCAGCAGCCAAGACCGCGGCCGCTACACCTTC.

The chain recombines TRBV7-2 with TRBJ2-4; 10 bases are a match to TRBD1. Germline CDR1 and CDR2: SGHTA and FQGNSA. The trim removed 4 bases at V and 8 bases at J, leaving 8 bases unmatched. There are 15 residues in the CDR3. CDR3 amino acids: CASSSGQGVLDIQYF. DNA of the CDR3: TGTGCCAGCAGCTCAGGACAGGGGGTGTTGGACATTCAGTACTTC.

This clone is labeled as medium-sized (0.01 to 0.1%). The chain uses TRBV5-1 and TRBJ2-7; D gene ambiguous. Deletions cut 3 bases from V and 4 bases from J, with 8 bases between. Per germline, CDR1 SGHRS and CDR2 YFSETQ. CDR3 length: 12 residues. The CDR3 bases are TGCGCCAGCAGCTACTCGAAGTACGAGCAGTACTTC. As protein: CASSYSKYEQYF.

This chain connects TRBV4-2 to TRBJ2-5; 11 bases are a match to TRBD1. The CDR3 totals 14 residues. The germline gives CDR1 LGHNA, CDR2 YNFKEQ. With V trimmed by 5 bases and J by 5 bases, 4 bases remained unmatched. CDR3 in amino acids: CASSTDRGLETQYF. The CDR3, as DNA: TGTGCCAGCAGCACGGACAGGGGGCTTGAGACCCAGTACTTC.

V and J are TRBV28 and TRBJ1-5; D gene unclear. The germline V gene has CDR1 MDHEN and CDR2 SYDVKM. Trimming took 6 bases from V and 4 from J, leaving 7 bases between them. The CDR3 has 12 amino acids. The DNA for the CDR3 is TGTGCCAGCAGGAGTCTAAATCAGCCCCAGCATTTT. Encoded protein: CASRSLNQPQHF.

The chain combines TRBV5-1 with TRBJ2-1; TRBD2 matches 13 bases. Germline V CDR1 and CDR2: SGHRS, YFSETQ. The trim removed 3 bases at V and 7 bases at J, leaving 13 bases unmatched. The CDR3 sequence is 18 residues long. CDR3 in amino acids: CASSSPGLAGNPRNEQFF. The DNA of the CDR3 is TGCGCCAGCAGCTCCCCGGGACTAGCGGGGAACCCTCGGAATGAGCAGTTCTTC.

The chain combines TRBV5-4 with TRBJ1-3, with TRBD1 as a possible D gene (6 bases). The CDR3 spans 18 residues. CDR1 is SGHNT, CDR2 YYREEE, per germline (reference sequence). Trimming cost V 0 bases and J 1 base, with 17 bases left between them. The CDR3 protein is CASSLGQEAPLSGNTIYF. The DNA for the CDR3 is TGTGCCAGCAGCTTGGGACAGGAGGCACCTCTATCTGGAAACACCATATATTTT.

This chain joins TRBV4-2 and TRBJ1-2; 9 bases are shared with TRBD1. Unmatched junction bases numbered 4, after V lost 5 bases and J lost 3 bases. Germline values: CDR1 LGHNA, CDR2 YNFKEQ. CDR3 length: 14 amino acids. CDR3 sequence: CASSSDRGHYGYTF. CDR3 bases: TGTGCCAGCAGCTCGGACAGGGGACACTATGGCTACACCTTC.

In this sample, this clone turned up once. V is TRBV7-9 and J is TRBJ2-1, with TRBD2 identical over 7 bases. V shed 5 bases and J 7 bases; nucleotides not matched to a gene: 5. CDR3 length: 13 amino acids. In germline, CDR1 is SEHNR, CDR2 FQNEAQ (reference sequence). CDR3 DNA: TGTGCCAGCAGCCGAAGCGGGGAAAATGAGCAGTTCTTC. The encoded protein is CASSRSGENEQFF. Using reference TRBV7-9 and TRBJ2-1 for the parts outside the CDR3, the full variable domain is DTGVSQNPRHKITKRGQNVTFRCDPISEHNRLYWYRQTLGQGPEFLTYFQNEAQLEKSRLLSDRFSAERPKGSFSTLEIQRTEQGDSAMYLCASSRSGENEQFFGPGTRLTVL.

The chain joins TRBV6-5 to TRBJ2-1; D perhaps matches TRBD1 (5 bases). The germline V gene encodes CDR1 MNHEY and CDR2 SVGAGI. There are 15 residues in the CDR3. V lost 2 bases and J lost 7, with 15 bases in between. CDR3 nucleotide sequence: TGTGCCAGCAGTTACGATGCCCTCCAGGGAAATGAGCAGTTCTTC. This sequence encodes CASSYDALQGNEQFF.

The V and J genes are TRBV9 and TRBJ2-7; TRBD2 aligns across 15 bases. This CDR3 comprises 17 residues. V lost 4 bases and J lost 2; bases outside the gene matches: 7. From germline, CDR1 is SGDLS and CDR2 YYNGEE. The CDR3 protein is CASSSRTSGGDTYEQYF. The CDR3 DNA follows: TGTGCCAGCAGCTCCCGGACTAGCGGGGGGGATACCTACGAGCAGTACTTC.

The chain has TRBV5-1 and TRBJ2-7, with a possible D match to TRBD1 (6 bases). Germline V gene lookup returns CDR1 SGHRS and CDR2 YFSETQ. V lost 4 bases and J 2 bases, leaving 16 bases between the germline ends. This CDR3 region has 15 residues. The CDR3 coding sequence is TGCGCCAGCAGCAGACCTTACAGGGCCCCCTACGAGCAGTACTTC. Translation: CASSRPYRAPYEQYF.

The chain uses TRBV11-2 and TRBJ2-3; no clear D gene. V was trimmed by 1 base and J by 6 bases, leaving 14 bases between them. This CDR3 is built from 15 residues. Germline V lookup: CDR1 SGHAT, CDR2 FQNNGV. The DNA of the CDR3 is TGTGCCAGCAGCTTAGTTGAAGGATGGGCCGATACGCAGTATTTT. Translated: CASSLVEGWADTQYF.

This CDR3 is CASEGLAGGDTQYF. CDR3 in DNA: TGTGCCAGCGAGGGACTAGCGGGGGGAGATACGCAGTATTTT. The chain employs TRBV2 and TRBJ2-3, with 15 bases fitting TRBD2. CDR1 and CDR2 from the germline V gene are SNHLY and FYNNEI. The CDR3 spans 14 residues. J gave up 5 bases and V 8 bases, and 2 bases lay outside the gene matches.

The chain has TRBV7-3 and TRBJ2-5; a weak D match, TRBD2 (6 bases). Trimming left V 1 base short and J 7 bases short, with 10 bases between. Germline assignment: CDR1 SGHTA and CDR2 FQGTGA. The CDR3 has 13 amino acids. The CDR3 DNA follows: TGTGCCAGCAGCTTAAGTGGGGGAGGGACCCAGTACTTC. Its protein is CASSLSGGGTQYF.

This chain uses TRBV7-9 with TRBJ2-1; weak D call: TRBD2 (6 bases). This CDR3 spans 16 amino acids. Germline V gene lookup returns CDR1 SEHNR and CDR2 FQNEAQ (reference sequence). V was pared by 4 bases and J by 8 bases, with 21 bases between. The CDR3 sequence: CASSSSVRGLPHEQFF. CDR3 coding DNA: TGTGCCAGCAGCTCTAGCGTCCGAGGGCTCCCGCATGAGCAGTTCTTC.

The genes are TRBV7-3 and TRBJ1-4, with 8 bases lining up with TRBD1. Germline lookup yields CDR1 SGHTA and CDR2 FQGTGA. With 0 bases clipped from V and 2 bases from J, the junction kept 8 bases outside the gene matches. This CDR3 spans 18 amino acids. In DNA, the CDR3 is TGTGCCAGCAGCTTAACGTTCCAGGGGGCGCACACTAATGAAAAACTGTTTTTT. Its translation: CASSLTFQGAHTNEKLFF.

The CDR3 spells CASSLPGLGGRNEQFF. Written as DNA, the CDR3 is TGTGCCAGCAGCCTACCCGGACTGGGGGGACGCAATGAGCAGTTCTTC. J is TRBJ2-1 and V is TRBV11-2; D might be TRBD2 (6 bases). The V gene lost 5 bases and the J gene lost 6 bases, with 20 bases spanning the gap. This CDR3 is 16 amino acids long. CDR1 SGHAT and CDR2 FQNNGV come from the germline V gene.

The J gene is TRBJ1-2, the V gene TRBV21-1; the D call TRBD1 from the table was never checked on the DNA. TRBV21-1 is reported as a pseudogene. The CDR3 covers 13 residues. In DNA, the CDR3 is TGTGCCAGGACCGGACAGGAGGCGCTTGGCTACACCTTC. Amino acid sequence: CARTGQEALGYTF.